The 11 T cell receptor beta chains reported below all come from one sample, sequenced in a study of T cells in Graves' hyperthyroidism and ophthalmopathy. TCR beta CDR3 regions were amplified from RNA transcripts. The TCR CDR3 first-round RT-PCR relied on the HTBI primer set. A single record per CDR3 protein comes from TCRdb applying MiXCR to the multiplex PCR reads. The table lists 500,000 to 650,000 distinct CDR3 sequences, approximately 14% of them singletons. Sequencing used blood. The receptors stem from a woman between 40 and 50 years old with Graves' hyperthyroidism.

This clonotype was counted between two and nine times. The chain joins TRBV2 to TRBJ2-4; no definite D call. V lost 2 bases and J lost 8, with 16 bases in between. The CDR3 runs 15 residues. Per the germline V gene, CDR1 is SNHLY and CDR2 is FYNNEI. The DNA for the CDR3 is TGTGCCAGCAGTGAACTCCCCAAAGGGATACACATTCAGTACTTC. It translates to CASSELPKGIHIQYF.

This clonotype has just a few counts. This rearrangement joins TRBV28 to TRBJ2-7; D may be TRBD2 (5 bases). Germline V gives CDR1 MDHEN, CDR2 SYDVKM. The CDR3 sequence is 14 residues long. V dropped 3 bases and J dropped 5 bases, with 14 bases sitting between them. CDR3: CASSFSGFTDEQYF. CDR3 DNA sequence: TGTGCCAGCAGTTTTTCGGGGTTTACCGACGAGCAGTACTTC. The full variable domain, rest sourced from reference TRBV28 and TRBJ2-7, is DVKVTQSSRYLVKRTGEKVFLECVQDMDHENMFWYRQDPGLGLRLIYFSYDVKMKEKGDIPEGYSVSREKKERFSLILESASTNQTSMYLCASSFSGFTDEQYFGPGTRLTVT.

This clonotype was seen repeatedly, ten times or more. The J gene is TRBJ1-1, the V gene TRBV6-1; D unclear. This CDR3 is built from 14 residues. Germline CDR1 MNHNS, CDR2 SASEGT. Trimming took off 7 bases at V and 1 base at J, with 13 bases between the two ends. The CDR3 DNA reads TGTGCCAGCATAACCTCCTGGGCGAACACTGAAGCTTTCTTT. It encodes CASITSWANTEAFF.

The chain couples TRBV4-1 to TRBJ2-7, with D perhaps TRBD2 (6 bases). The CDR3 runs to 15 residues. Germline loops: CDR1 MGHRA, CDR2 YSYEKL. V shed 1 base and J shed 1 base, with 11 bases lying between them. This chain's CDR3 is CASSQGWGESYEQYF. The CDR3 DNA is TGCGCCAGCAGCCAAGGATGGGGGGAGTCCTACGAGCAGTACTTC.

This clonotype was seen at least ten times. The V gene is TRBV5-1, the J gene TRBJ1-2; possibly TRBD1 for D (6 bases). The CDR3 is 13 amino acids. CDR1 is SGHRS and CDR2 is YFSETQ in the germline V gene. Deletions cut 2 bases from V and 4 bases from J, with 9 bases between. CDR3 protein: CASSFRDTYGYTF. In DNA, the CDR3 is TGCGCCAGCAGCTTCCGGGACACCTATGGCTACACCTTC.

V is TRBV5-1 and J is TRBJ2-1; 9 bases are shared with TRBD1. The CDR3 is 17 residues long. The J segment lost 5 bases and the V segment lost 4 bases, leaving 13 bases of the junction unmatched. Germline V gives CDR1 SGHRS, CDR2 YFSETQ. Here the CDR3 reads CASSLSPRTGEDNEQFF. The CDR3 DNA follows: TGCGCCAGCAGCCTGTCCCCTAGGACAGGGGAAGACAATGAGCAGTTCTTC.

This clonotype was detected ten times or more. V is TRBV19 and J is TRBJ1-2, with 7 bases that match TRBD1. J was trimmed by 8 bases and V by 6 bases; bases with no gene match: 18. CDR3 length: 16 amino acids. Germline CDR1 LNHDA, CDR2 SQIVND (reference sequence). The CDR3 DNA follows: TGTGCCAGTAGCCTGCTCGGGGCAGGGGGATCTCGAGGCTACACCTTC. Residues: CASSLLGAGGSRGYTF. Supplemented by reference TRBV19 and TRBJ1-2, the full variable domain reads DGGITQSPKYLFRKEGQNVTLSCEQNLNHDAMYWYRQDPGQGLRLIYYSQIVNDFQKGDIAEGYSVSREKKESFPLTVTSAQKNPTAFYLCASSLLGAGGSRGYTFGSGTRLTVV.

The chain joins TRBV5-5 to TRBJ2-7, with D perhaps matching TRBD2 (5 bases). CDR1 and CDR2 from the germline V gene are SGHKS and YYEKEE (reference sequence). The CDR3 is made up of 13 amino acids. Trimming shortened V by 2 bases and J by 6 bases, and 12 bases separated the two germline ends. CDR3 in DNA: TGTGCCAGCAGCTTATGGGGAGAGGGCGAGCAGTACTTC. Translated, it gives CASSLWGEGEQYF.

This clonotype was seen only once. The rearrangement uses TRBV6-2 or TRBV6-3 and TRBJ2-7, with D perhaps matching TRBD1 or TRBD2 (5 bases each). The germline V gene has CDR1 MNHEY and CDR2 SVGEGT. V was trimmed by 5 bases and J by 5 bases, leaving 31 bases between them. The CDR3 sequence is 19 residues long. CDR3 DNA: TGTGCCAGCAGTCAGCGAAGACCGAGGGGTGGGACCCCGAGGGACGAGCAGTACTTC. It codes for CASSQRRPRGGTPRDEQYF.

This clonotype was observed at least ten times. The CDR3 DNA follows: TGTGCCAACCAGGGGTTAGCCAAAAACATTCAGTACTTC. It is translated as CANQGLAKNIQYF. The chain uses TRBV2 and TRBJ2-4; TRBD1 is a possible D gene (6 bases). The ends were cut back, 10 bases at V and 0 bases at J, with 10 bases in the middle. This CDR3 has 13 amino acids. Germline CDR1 SNHLY, CDR2 FYNNEI.

Here the CDR3 reads CASSGQGNSPLHF. Here the CDR3 DNA reads TGTGCCAGTAGTGGACAGGGGAATTCACCCCTCCACTTT. The chain has TRBV19 and TRBJ1-6, with TRBD1 matching 9 bases. This CDR3 region has 13 residues. Germline lookup yields CDR1 LNHDA and CDR2 SQIVND (reference sequence). The V and J ends lost 5 bases and 7 bases, in that order; junction bases with no gene match: 0.